The clone carrying this T cell receptor beta chain was recorded a few times. What it binds is not known. TCRdb reprocessed the reads with MiXCR, giving one entry per CDR3 protein. The sample shows some 280,000 distinct CDR3 sequences, approximately 14% of them seen only once. The sample is drawn from a study of T cell repertoires in cytomegalovirus infection. Study at large: Both a matching HLA type and CMV infection were indicated by public TCR beta signatures.

Trimming cost V 5 bases and J 6 bases, with 14 bases left between them. Germline values: CDR1 LGHDT, CDR2 YNNKEL (reference sequence). The CDR3 covers 14 residues. Regarding the study as a whole: There were carriers of CMV plus the relevant HLA, and cumulative public TCR beta family frequency identified them. Clonotypes of TCR beta that were HLA-C-restricted and CMV-specific dominated the ex vivo response.

The material sequenced was PBMCs. The sequence was obtained from a human donor in good health (CMV status not recorded). Some clones in this sample may be carry-over from other donors' samples. V and J are TRBV3-1 and TRBJ2-1; no firm D call. CDR3 coding DNA: TGTGCCAGCAGCTCACACGGCTCCCTCAATGAGCAGTTCTTC. Amino acid sequence: CASSSHGSLNEQFF.